One sample yielded the 3 T cell receptor beta chains listed below, sequenced in a study of CD8 T cells in ankylosing spondylitis. Broader study findings: Characteristic, it appeared, of ankylosing spondylitis blood was a TCR beta motif of fewer than 10 highly homologous variants.

TCRdb re-derived calls from the 5' RACE reads in MiXCR, one entry per CDR3 protein. The data contain hundreds of thousands of distinct CDR3 sequences, around 20% of them singletons. These TCRs are of unknown antigen specificity. Source material: blood, either unsorted or a sorted T cell fraction (not recorded which). Receptor source: a male donor with ankylosing spondylitis.

A single count supports this clonotype. The V call is TRBV12-3 or TRBV12-4, the J call TRBJ2-7; D is unresolved. CDR3 length: 12 amino acids. V was clipped by 3 bases and J by 4 bases, with 7 bases between them. The CDR3 protein is CASSFVIYEQYF. In DNA, the CDR3 is TGTGCCAGCAGTTTTGTGATTTACGAGCAGTACTTC.

The J gene is TRBJ2-1, the V gene TRBV30; 7 bases align to TRBD2. Germline V gene sequence: CDR1 GTSNPN, CDR2 SVGIG (reference sequence). The CDR3 runs to 15 residues. J gave up 3 bases and V 0 bases, and 5 bases lay outside the gene matches. This CDR3 is CAWSVGGGVYNEQFF. In DNA, the CDR3 is TGTGCCTGGAGTGTGGGGGGAGGGGTCTACAATGAGCAGTTCTTC.

There are a few counts of this clonotype. V gene TRBV24-1 combines with J gene TRBJ2-2, with D possibly TRBD1 on 6 matching bases. The ends were cut back, 3 bases at V and 6 bases at J, with 13 bases in the middle. The germline V gene encodes CDR1 KGHDR and CDR2 SFDVKD. The CDR3 contains 15 residues. The CDR3 loop reads CATSDGQGIAGELFF. The CDR3 DNA reads TGTGCCACCAGTGATGGGCAGGGGATAGCCGGGGAGCTGTTTTTT.